These T cell receptor beta chains were read from a single sample in a study of cytomegalovirus exposure and HLA in healthy donors. Assay used: immunoSEQ multiplex PCR; TCRdb lists only in-frame clones, some missing. The sample yields roughly 120,000 clones, 76% seen once. Source material: PBMCs. The origin of the receptors is a man aged 50 or older in good health and CMV-seronegative. CDR3s include the opening cysteine and the closing phenylalanine or tryptophan. A D gene is named only where the DNA matches it firmly. Where a row states a size, it is once, few, many or the class of an expanded clone; other rows omit it.

CDR3 DNA: TGCGCCAGCAGCTTGTTCCCGGGGTACCAAGAGACCCAGTACTTC; CDR3 protein: CASSLFPGYQETQYF; V gene: TRBV5-1; D gene: NA; clone size: few; J gene: TRBJ2-5
CDR3 DNA: TGCAGTGCCCGGGACAGTCCTAAGCCTTTCTTT; CDR3 protein: CSARDSPKPFF; V gene: TRBV20-1; D gene: TRBD1; clone size: NA; J gene: TRBJ1-1
CDR3 DNA: TGCAGCGAACTTCTAGCGGGGGCGGGCACAGATACGCAGTATTTT; CDR3 protein: CSELLAGAGTDTQYF; V gene: TRBV29-1; D gene: TRBD2; clone size: few; J gene: TRBJ2-3
CDR3 DNA: TGTGCCAGCAGCTTTGACGGGAGCAATCAGCCCCAGCATTTT; CDR3 protein: CASSFDGSNQPQHF; V gene: TRBV7-8; D gene: NA; clone size: NA; J gene: TRBJ1-5
CDR3 DNA: TGTGCCTGGAGTGTGGGGCCCGACAGGGGGAATGGCTACACCTTC; CDR3 protein: CAWSVGPDRGNGYTF; V gene: TRBV30; D gene: TRBD1; clone size: NA; J gene: TRBJ1-2
CDR3 DNA: TGTGCCAGTAGTACGGCGGGGCTTACACAGAACACTGAAGCTTTCTTT; CDR3 protein: CASSTAGLTQNTEAFF; V gene: TRBV19; D gene: NA; clone size: NA; J gene: TRBJ1-1
CDR3 DNA: TGTGCCAGCAGGGGCGGACAGGGTTCGGCCGAGCAGTACTTC; CDR3 protein: CASRGGQGSAEQYF; V gene: TRBV5-5; D gene: TRBD1; clone size: NA; J gene: TRBJ2-7
CDR3 DNA: TGTGCCAGCAGCACAGTGAACACTGAAGCTTTCTTT; CDR3 protein: CASSTVNTEAFF; V gene: TRBV6-5; D gene: NA; clone size: NA; J gene: TRBJ1-1
CDR3 DNA: TGTGCCAGCAGTGACTCAGGGGTCGAGACCCAGTACTTC; CDR3 protein: CASSDSGVETQYF; V gene: TRBV6-4; D gene: NA; clone size: NA; J gene: TRBJ2-5
CDR3 DNA: TGTGCCAGCAGCTTAGCGGAAAGGGGGCAGTACACCGGGGAGCTGTTTTTT; CDR3 protein: CASSLAERGQYTGELFF; V gene: TRBV7-8; D gene: TRBD1; clone size: NA; J gene: TRBJ2-2
CDR3 DNA: TGTGCCAGTAGTATGGGGGGATGGCTAAATCTAGCCGGGGAGCTGTTTTTT; CDR3 protein: CASSMGGWLNLAGELFF; V gene: TRBV19; D gene: NA; clone size: NA; J gene: TRBJ2-2
CDR3 DNA: TGTGCCAGCAGCACGGTTAATTCACCCCTCCACTTT; CDR3 protein: CASSTVNSPLHF; V gene: TRBV5-5; D gene: NA; clone size: once; J gene: TRBJ1-6
CDR3 DNA: TGCGCCAGCAGCCATGAGGGGGCCGAGGTAGCCAAAAACATTCAGTACTTC; CDR3 protein: CASSHEGAEVAKNIQYF; V gene: TRBV4-1; D gene: TRBD1; clone size: few; J gene: TRBJ2-4
CDR3 DNA: TGTGCCAGTACCCGGATTGGAGGGTTTCAGCCCCAGCATTTT; CDR3 protein: CASTRIGGFQPQHF; V gene: TRBV19; D gene: NA; clone size: NA; J gene: TRBJ1-5
CDR3 DNA: TGTGCCAGCAGCGTTATATCCGACTCACAGGGCACAGATACGCAGTATTTT; CDR3 protein: CASSVISDSQGTDTQYF; V gene: TRBV9; D gene: NA; clone size: NA; J gene: TRBJ2-3
CDR3 DNA: TGTGCCATCAGTGTGGCAGGGGCCCTCACAGATACGCAGTATTTT; CDR3 protein: CAISVAGALTDTQYF; V gene: TRBV10-3; D gene: NA; clone size: NA; J gene: TRBJ2-3
CDR3 DNA: TGTGCCAGCAGCTTAGGTGTGGCAGATTCCTCTTATGGCTACACCTTC; CDR3 protein: CASSLGVADSSYGYTF; V gene: TRBV7-8; D gene: NA; clone size: NA; J gene: TRBJ1-2
CDR3 DNA: TGTGCCAGCAATCGTCCGCGGAACACTGAAGCTTTCTTT; CDR3 protein: CASNRPRNTEAFF; V gene: TRBV6-1; D gene: NA; clone size: few; J gene: TRBJ1-1
CDR3 DNA: TGTGCCAGCAGCGCCAGACAGGGCCGCGCTGAAGCTTTCTTT; CDR3 protein: CASSARQGRAEAFF; V gene: TRBV2; D gene: TRBD1; clone size: NA; J gene: TRBJ1-1
CDR3 DNA: TGTGCCAGCACCGGGCGCGGGGCCCAGCATTTT; CDR3 protein: CASTGRGAQHF; V gene: TRBV6-6; D gene: NA; clone size: NA; J gene: TRBJ1-5
CDR3 DNA: TGTGCCTGGAGTAAGGGGGCGCTTAATTCACCCCTCCACTTT; CDR3 protein: CAWSKGALNSPLHF; V gene: TRBV30; D gene: TRBD1; clone size: few; J gene: TRBJ1-6
CDR3 DNA: TGCAGCGTTGAAGGCGGGGGGGTCTCCTACAATGAGCAGTTCTTC; CDR3 protein: CSVEGGGVSYNEQFF; V gene: TRBV29-1; D gene: TRBD2; clone size: few; J gene: TRBJ2-1
CDR3 DNA: TGTGCCAGCAGCGGGACAGGGGCCTACAATGAGCAGTTCTTC; CDR3 protein: CASSGTGAYNEQFF; V gene: TRBV9; D gene: TRBD1; clone size: NA; J gene: TRBJ2-1
CDR3 DNA: TGTGCCAGTAGTATTGCAGGGACAGAAAATCAGCCCCAGCATTTT; CDR3 protein: CASSIAGTENQPQHF; V gene: TRBV19; D gene: TRBD1; clone size: NA; J gene: TRBJ1-5
CDR3 DNA: TGTGCCAGCAGCTTTGGTGAGGGAGCGGCCTACGAGCAGTACTTC; CDR3 protein: CASSFGEGAAYEQYF; V gene: TRBV7-7; D gene: NA; clone size: NA; J gene: TRBJ2-7
CDR3 DNA: TGTGCCAGCAGCTTCCTCCCCGACAGCTTGAACACTGAAGCTTTCTTT; CDR3 protein: CASSFLPDSLNTEAFF; V gene: TRBV5-5; D gene: NA; clone size: NA; J gene: TRBJ1-1
CDR3 DNA: TGCGCCAGCAGCCGCGGGACAGGGGAGGTAGATGAAGCTTTCTTT; CDR3 protein: CASSRGTGEVDEAFF; V gene: TRBV5-1; D gene: TRBD1; clone size: NA; J gene: TRBJ1-1
CDR3 DNA: TGCGCCAGCCGACAGGGCCCTAACTCTGGAAACACCATATATTTT; CDR3 protein: CASRQGPNSGNTIYF; V gene: TRBV5-1; D gene: TRBD1; clone size: NA; J gene: TRBJ1-3
CDR3 DNA: TGTTCCAGCAGTCCAGGGACAGCGAACACTGAAGCTTTCTTT; CDR3 protein: CSSSPGTANTEAFF; V gene: TRBV7-9; D gene: TRBD1; clone size: NA; J gene: TRBJ1-1
CDR3 DNA: TGTGCCAGCAGCGTAGACTCAGCGATCGCGAACACCGGGGAGCTGTTTTTT; CDR3 protein: CASSVDSAIANTGELFF; V gene: TRBV9; D gene: NA; clone size: NA; J gene: TRBJ2-2
CDR3 DNA: TGTGCCAGCAGTGAAGCGCCGCTCCCCCACGAGCAGTACTTC; CDR3 protein: CASSEAPLPHEQYF; V gene: TRBV2; D gene: NA; clone size: NA; J gene: TRBJ2-7
CDR3 DNA: TGTGCCAGCAGTGAATACCCCAGGACCCAGTACTTC; CDR3 protein: CASSEYPRTQYF; V gene: TRBV6-1; D gene: NA; clone size: NA; J gene: TRBJ2-5
CDR3 DNA: TGTGCCAGCAGCCCGTCATTGGGGCGGGGGAAACTGTTTTTT; CDR3 protein: CASSPSLGRGKLFF; V gene: TRBV7-2; D gene: NA; clone size: few; J gene: TRBJ1-4
CDR3 DNA: TGTGCCAGCAGTGGTCAGGGGCGGCAGCCCCAGCATTTT; CDR3 protein: CASSGQGRQPQHF; V gene: TRBV2; D gene: NA; clone size: NA; J gene: TRBJ1-5
CDR3 DNA: TGTGCCAGCAGTGAATGGTCCAGGCCCGATAATTCACCCCTCCACTTT; CDR3 protein: CASSEWSRPDNSPLHF; V gene: TRBV6-1; D gene: NA; clone size: NA; J gene: TRBJ1-6
CDR3 DNA: TGTGCCAGCAGCTTGAGGGCGGGACTAGCCAAAAACATTCAGTACTTC; CDR3 protein: CASSLRAGLAKNIQYF; V gene: TRBV5-5; D gene: NA; clone size: once; J gene: TRBJ2-4
CDR3 DNA: TGCGCCAGCAACCACAGGGGAGGATCGAACACCGGGGAGCTGTTTTTT; CDR3 protein: CASNHRGGSNTGELFF; V gene: TRBV5-1; D gene: NA; clone size: NA; J gene: TRBJ2-2
CDR3 DNA: TGTGCCAGCAGCCCCTCGGGGGGCCGATTCGCTGAAGCTTTCTTT; CDR3 protein: CASSPSGGRFAEAFF; V gene: TRBV6-5; D gene: NA; clone size: NA; J gene: TRBJ1-1
CDR3 DNA: TGTGCCAGCGATTCCCCTCAGGGGCCCCAAGCAGAGACCTACGAGCAGTACTTC; CDR3 protein: CASDSPQGPQAETYEQYF; V gene: TRBV7-9; D gene: NA; clone size: NA; J gene: TRBJ2-7
CDR3 DNA: TGTGCCAGCAGCGTGGAGCTTCAGTATGAAAAACTGTTTTTT; CDR3 protein: CASSVELQYEKLFF; V gene: TRBV11-2; D gene: NA; clone size: once; J gene: TRBJ1-4
CDR3 DNA: TGTGCCAGCAGTTCCGTAACTGGAGGCAATCAGCCCCAGCATTTT; CDR3 protein: CASSSVTGGNQPQHF; V gene: TRBV6-5; D gene: NA; clone size: NA; J gene: TRBJ1-5
CDR3 DNA: TGTGCCAGCAGCGTCGGGACTAGCGGGGGGCGCACAGATACGCAGTATTTT; CDR3 protein: CASSVGTSGGRTDTQYF; V gene: TRBV7-8; D gene: TRBD2; clone size: NA; J gene: TRBJ2-3
CDR3 DNA: TGTTCCAGCAGCTCGCAGACAGGTTCCTATGGCTACACCTTC; CDR3 protein: CSSSSQTGSYGYTF; V gene: TRBV7-9; D gene: NA; clone size: NA; J gene: TRBJ1-2
CDR3 DNA: TGTGCCAGCAGTTTTTCCTGGAGAGATGAAAAACTGTTTTTT; CDR3 protein: CASSFSWRDEKLFF; V gene: TRBV28; D gene: NA; clone size: NA; J gene: TRBJ1-4
CDR3 DNA: TGTGCCAGCAGCTTGTCAACAACGGGGACCCAGTACTTC; CDR3 protein: CASSLSTTGTQYF; V gene: TRBV5-5; D gene: NA; clone size: few; J gene: TRBJ2-5
CDR3 DNA: TGTGCCAGCAGCATTACCCCAGGGTCGAATGGCTACACCTTC; CDR3 protein: CASSITPGSNGYTF; V gene: TRBV7-2; D gene: NA; clone size: few; J gene: TRBJ1-2
CDR3 DNA: TGTGCCAGCTCGAACCGGGACAGGGGGCGGAAAGAAGCTTTCTTT; CDR3 protein: CASSNRDRGRKEAFF; V gene: TRBV5-8; D gene: TRBD1; clone size: NA; J gene: TRBJ1-1
CDR3 DNA: TGTGCCAGCAGTTTCGCCGGGACAGGGACAAGAGGGGAGCTGTTTTTT; CDR3 protein: CASSFAGTGTRGELFF; V gene: TRBV28; D gene: TRBD1; clone size: few; J gene: TRBJ2-2
CDR3 DNA: TGTGCCAGTAGTATAGTGGGACAGCTGACCTACGAGCAGTACTTC; CDR3 protein: CASSIVGQLTYEQYF; V gene: TRBV19; D gene: TRBD1; clone size: NA; J gene: TRBJ2-7
CDR3 DNA: TGCGCCAGCAGCACCGGACAGGTAGACAATGAGCAGTTCTTC; CDR3 protein: CASSTGQVDNEQFF; V gene: TRBV5-1; D gene: TRBD1; clone size: few; J gene: TRBJ2-1
CDR3 DNA: TGTGCCAGCAGCCAAGAACCGGGGGGCGGTAGAGAGACCCAGTACTTC; CDR3 protein: CASSQEPGGGRETQYF; V gene: TRBV4-2; D gene: NA; clone size: few; J gene: TRBJ2-5
CDR3 DNA: TGTGCCAGTGGCGAGACAGGGTACAGCAATCAGCCCCAGCATTTT; CDR3 protein: CASGETGYSNQPQHF; V gene: TRBV19; D gene: TRBD1; clone size: few; J gene: TRBJ1-5
CDR3 DNA: TGTGCCAGCAGCTTAGATCAGGGTGGGGACATTCAGTACTTC; CDR3 protein: CASSLDQGGDIQYF; V gene: TRBV11-2; D gene: NA; clone size: NA; J gene: TRBJ2-4
CDR3 DNA: TGCGCCAGCAGCTTTGGATCCCGTTCTAGCGAGGCGAACACCGGGGAGCTGTTTTTT; CDR3 protein: CASSFGSRSSEANTGELFF; V gene: TRBV5-1; D gene: NA; clone size: NA; J gene: TRBJ2-2
CDR3 DNA: TGTGCCAGCAATCACCCCAGGGGTGGGAACATTCAGTACTTC; CDR3 protein: CASNHPRGGNIQYF; V gene: TRBV2; D gene: NA; clone size: few; J gene: TRBJ2-4
CDR3 DNA: TGCGCCAGCAGCTTGCTTCAGGCCGAGCAGTTCTTC; CDR3 protein: CASSLLQAEQFF; V gene: TRBV5-1; D gene: NA; clone size: NA; J gene: TRBJ2-1
CDR3 DNA: TGTGCCAGCAGCCAAGAGGTTCAGGGAGGCGGGGAGCTGTTTTTT; CDR3 protein: CASSQEVQGGGELFF; V gene: TRBV4-2; D gene: NA; clone size: NA; J gene: TRBJ2-2
CDR3 DNA: TGTGCCAGCAGCCAGTGGGCTGCTGAGCAGTTCTTC; CDR3 protein: CASSQWAAEQFF; V gene: TRBV9; D gene: NA; clone size: NA; J gene: TRBJ2-1
CDR3 DNA: TGTGCCACCAGCAGAGATGTCGGGGACAGCGACTATAATCAGCCCCAGCATTTT; CDR3 protein: CATSRDVGDSDYNQPQHF; V gene: TRBV15; D gene: TRBD1; clone size: NA; J gene: TRBJ1-5
CDR3 DNA: TGTGCCTGGAGTGTAAGGACAGGGGGGAATTCACCCCTCCACTTT; CDR3 protein: CAWSVRTGGNSPLHF; V gene: TRBV30; D gene: TRBD1; clone size: once; J gene: TRBJ1-6